This is a list of T cell receptor beta chains from one sample in a study. A single record per CDR3 protein comes from TCRdb applying MiXCR to the RT-PCR reads. The top ten hold 3% to 4.5% of the sample, which has around 700,000 distinct CDR3 sequences, approximately 15% seen once. The material sequenced was memory CD4+ T cells from blood. The origin of the receptors is a female donor in good health, serving as a healthy control. The CDR3 runs from the conserved cysteine through the conserved F or W. D genes are given only for firm matches. The size of a clone is reported for some rows only, either as once, few or many, or as a class for expanded clones.

V	J	D	size	CDR3	DNA
TRBV4-3	TRBJ2-1	-	many	CASSQDISRPSYNEQFF	TGCGCCAGCAGCCAAGATATCTCCAGGCCCTCCTACAATGAGCAGTTCTTC
TRBV10-3	TRBJ2-2	-	many	CAISGTGLRTGELFF	TGTGCCATCAGTGGGACGGGCTTACGGACCGGGGAGCTGTTTTTT
TRBV6-5	TRBJ2-4	-	few	CASSYSQETIQYF	TGTGCCAGCAGTTACTCGCAGGAGACCATTCAGTACTTC
TRBV20-1	TRBJ2-2	-	many	CSAVYNTGELFF	TGCAGTGCTGTCTATAACACCGGGGAGCTGTTTTTT
TRBV7-2	TRBJ2-1	TRBD2	few	CASTSGREYNEQFF	TGTGCCAGTACTAGCGGGAGGGAGTACAATGAGCAGTTCTTC
TRBV6-6	TRBJ2-7	TRBD1	-	CASSYSMGQRTGKLSYEQYF	TGTGCCAGCAGTTACTCGATGGGGCAAAGGACAGGGAAACTTTCCTACGAGCAGTACTTC
TRBV7-3	TRBJ1-3	TRBD1	many	CASSQGQGNTIYF	TGTGCCAGCAGCCAGGGACAGGGAAACACCATATATTTT
TRBV20-1	TRBJ2-2	-	-	CSARDTRGSTGELFF	TGCAGTGCTAGAGATACGAGGGGAAGCACCGGGGAGCTGTTTTTT
TRBV5-6	TRBJ2-2	TRBD1	many	CASSPPGQVNTGELFF	TGTGCCAGCAGCCCACCGGGACAGGTGAACACCGGGGAGCTGTTTTTT
TRBV5-1	TRBJ2-7	-	-	CASSLGAFGEQYF	TGCGCCAGCAGCTTGGGGGCTTTCGGCGAGCAGTACTTC
TRBV7-2	TRBJ2-3	-	-	CASSLGRHGDTQYF	TGTGCCAGCAGCTTAGGGCGGCACGGAGATACGCAGTATTTT
TRBV12-5	TRBJ2-1	TRBD2	few	CASGLYLLADKSSYNEQFF	TGTGCTAGTGGTTTGTACCTCCTAGCGGACAAGAGCTCCTACAATGAGCAGTTCTTC
TRBV5-1	TRBJ2-5	TRBD1	-	CASSPAGQEETQYF	TGCGCCAGCAGCCCGGCTGGACAGGAAGAGACCCAGTACTTC
TRBV24-1	TRBJ1-5	TRBD1	-	CATSDRQGTSNQPQHF	TGTGCCACCAGTGACCGACAGGGGACGAGCAATCAGCCCCAGCATTTT
TRBV5-5	TRBJ2-2	-	few	CASSLYRATGELFF	TGTGCCAGCAGCTTGTACAGGGCCACCGGGGAGCTGTTTTTT
TRBV19	TRBJ1-1	-	-	CASSVNGVTEAFF	TGTGCCAGTAGCGTAAATGGAGTAACTGAAGCTTTCTTT
TRBV4-3	TRBJ2-2	-	many	CASSQLSSPNTGELFF	TGCGCCAGCAGCCAACTCTCGAGCCCTAACACCGGGGAGCTGTTTTTT
TRBV7-8	TRBJ2-7	TRBD1	few	CASSLALQGAINEQYF	TGTGCCAGCAGCTTAGCGCTACAGGGGGCAATCAACGAGCAGTACTTC
TRBV20-1	TRBJ2-7	TRBD2	few	CSARGRLAGSYEQYF	TGCAGTGCTAGAGGTCGACTAGCGGGATCCTACGAGCAGTACTTC
TRBV29-1	TRBJ1-1	-	few	CSVEDRTEAFF	TGCAGCGTTGAAGATCGCACTGAAGCTTTCTTT
TRBV2	TRBJ2-3	-	once	CASSPTSGSDTQYF	TGTGCCAGCAGTCCCACTAGTGGGTCGGATACGCAGTATTTT
TRBV7-2	TRBJ2-5	TRBD2	many	CASSGLAEETQYF	TGTGCCAGCAGCGGTCTAGCGGAAGAGACCCAGTACTTC
TRBV20-1	TRBJ2-7	TRBD1	few	CSALNRQGSSYEQYF	TGCAGTGCACTGAACCGACAGGGCTCATCCTACGAGCAGTACTTC
TRBV20-1	TRBJ1-5	-	-	CSASQQHLNQPQHF	TGCAGTGCTAGCCAACAGCATCTAAATCAGCCCCAGCATTTT
TRBV20-1	TRBJ2-5	-	-	CSARSGPPLETQYF	TGCAGTGCTAGGAGCGGACCGCCCCTAGAGACCCAGTACTTC
TRBV20-1	TRBJ2-7	-	many	CSAHSGLPDEYF	TGCAGTGCCCACAGCGGACTACCCGATGAGTACTTC
TRBV20-1	TRBJ1-5	-	-	CSARRGKGQPQHF	TGCAGTGCTAGAAGAGGGAAGGGGCAGCCCCAGCATTTT
TRBV11-3	TRBJ2-1	-	few	CASSLDPEGDEQFF	TGTGCCAGCAGCTTAGATCCGGAGGGGGATGAGCAGTTCTTC
TRBV15	TRBJ1-4	-	few	CATSRDPDISTNEKLFF	TGTGCCACCAGCAGAGATCCCGACATTTCAACTAATGAAAAACTGTTTTTT
TRBV6-5	TRBJ1-1	TRBD1	many	CASSRSGTGGAGAFF	TGTGCCAGCAGTCGCTCCGGGACAGGGGGCGCGGGAGCTTTCTTT